This TCR beta chain originates from a study of blood T cells in healthy people across ages (dated by TCRdb to between 2015 and 2016). Concerning the study at large: In model experiments, template switching captured roughly one uniquely barcoded TCR beta cDNA molecule for every two T cells. To track age-related changes in TCR beta repertoire diversity, the study relied on deep sequencing normalized with unique cDNA molecular identifiers. To avoid experimental bias, donors of different ages were randomly spread across the sequencing lanes. For two donors (one aged 18 to 29 and one aged 80 or older), the study analyzed two additional independent replicas of 1 million unique cDNA reads from the same blood draw. Four age groups were formed from the donors: young (average approximately 17 years), middle-aged (approximately 41), aged (62) and long-lived (about 80). The paper's findings and limits, for the study overall: As age increased, observed TCR beta diversity per million T cells dropped in a roughly linear way, and a significant reduction was already evident by age about 40. The long-lived group showed more naive CD4+ T cells, fewer expanded clones and increased TCR diversity than the aged group, suggesting age selection. Conclusive comparison of naive and antigen-experienced compartments was prevented by the profiling of bulk unsorted PBMCs. Estimates of total diversity based on one million sequenced T cells were regarded as lower bounds and as underestimates. Because donor CMV infection status was unknown, age-related changes in expanded clonotypes were potentially confounded. The percentage of naive T cells measured by flow cytometry correlated strongly with observed TCR beta diversity.

This clonotype was detected ten times or more. The target of this receptor is not known. Base-call qualities are not available, and no considerably larger clone is one nucleotide away. Donors were 39 systemically healthy Caucasian individuals from Russia aged roughly 6 to 100 years. Each donor gave approximately 9.4 milliliters of peripheral blood, drawn into EDTA-treated Vacutainer tubes. Ficoll-Paque density-gradient centrifugation was used to isolate PBMCs, with at least 6.5 million obtained per sample. Total RNA, at least 6 micrograms per sample, was extracted from PBMCs with Trizol reagent. For every donor, flow cytometry on a PBMC aliquot measured the percentage of naive CD45RAhigh/CD27high T cells. Receptor amplification or capture employed 5' RACE. Sequencer: Illumina HiSeq 2500. A second about 7 to 11 cycle PCR used a sample-barcoded 5' primer and a J-beta primer mix. A template-switch 5' adaptor carrying 12 random nucleotides introduced a unique molecular identifier onto each TCR beta cDNA molecule. At least 2.5 million CDR3-containing paired-end reads were obtained from each sample. All of the RNA was converted into first-strand cDNA using the Mint cDNA synthesis kit, with a TRBC-specific oligonucleotide serving as the primer. After uracil-DNA glycosylase treatment, a first 18-cycle PCR used universal primers M1SS and BC2_uni_R on all cDNA. As for the authors' bioinformatics: Normalization of each sample was performed by random selection of 1 million high-quality reads, each carrying a distinct molecular identifier. Reads sharing molecular identifiers were discarded rather than binned into consensus sequences. MiTCR, run with a Q25 quality threshold and the strictest error-elimination algorithm, handled CDR3 identification, clonotype clustering and error correction. A nonparametric unseen species model with Euler transformation was used to estimate a lower bound on total TCR beta diversity. TCRdb handled the public reads itself, with Q25 trimming in fastp and clone calling in MiXCR, and kept productive beta chains. Entries are consolidated by CDR3 protein sequence, retaining the most common genes and DNA. The V and J calls reflect TCRdb's pipeline rather than the authors' work. For this sample the table gives some 640,000 distinct CDR3 sequences, of which 25% to 30% were detected only once. More than 15% of the sample is held by the ten biggest clonotypes.

The germline V gene provides CDR1 SGDLS and CDR2 YYNGEE. The V and J ends are trimmed by 4 bases and 9 bases, leaving 17 bases between them. From the cysteine through the phenylalanine, the CDR3 covers 14 amino acids. Of all the DNA, just the CDR3 is kept, 42 bases in frame from base 1. The TCR sequence derives from a woman aged 80 or older in good health. The sample consisted of blood. The V gene is TRBV9 and the J gene is TRBJ2-1, with a tentative D gene TRBD2 over 7 matching bases. The CDR3 protein is CASSPPGGGTEQFF. In nucleotides, the sequence is TGTGCCAGCAGCCCCCCTGGGGGGGGCACTGAGCAGTTCTTC. Outside the CDR3, residues come from the reference TRBV9 and TRBJ2-1 proteins, so the full variable domain is: DSGVTQTPKHLITATGQRVTLRCSPRSGDLSVYWYQQSLDQGLQFLIQYYNGEERAKGNILERFSAQQFPDLHSELNLSSLELGDSALYFCASSPPGGGTEQFFGPGTRLTVL.